Sequencing of this T cell receptor (beta chain) was carried out in a study of blood T cell dynamics during melanoma immunotherapy. For the study at large: First-line therapy was either pembrolizumab or nivolumab with ipilimumab for metastatic melanoma.

Here immunoSEQ multiplex PCR was the method, and the copy in TCRdb shows in-frame clones only, minus some. This table has over 5,500 clones, over 65% appearing once. The time point: week 3, after first cycle of checkpoint inhibitor. The germline V and J ends were trimmed by 1 base and 8 bases, with 23 bases remaining between them. Germline values: CDR1 SGHVS, CDR2 FNYEAQ. This CDR3 has 17 residues. Sequenced material: blood, taken from a patient treated with checkpoint blockade. The sequence came from a human donor with melanoma. The chain uses TRBV7-6 and TRBJ1-2, with D possibly matching TRBD1 (6 bases). The CDR3 DNA is TGTGCCAGCAGCTTAGGGGTCTCGGGGGCCGGGTCAAAAGGCTACACCTTC. Protein: CASSLGVSGAGSKGYTF.